Here is one TCR beta chain with its context. The antigen is unknown. The source of the sample is a study of long-term antiretroviral therapy in people with HIV. General study results and limits: Transplant-donor-level diversity was not reached after ART, though diversity increased. Repertoires in HIV (unlike those of controls) had narrower CDR3 length ranges.

All donors provided no fewer than one pre-ART and no fewer than two post-ART PBMC samples. The study used samples holding roughly 0.95-11 million cryopreserved PBMC before DNA extraction. The run of the v3.0 immunoSEQ assay was at survey level. TCRdb's copy holds only in-frame clones and misses some; the assay was immunoSEQ multiplex PCR. The data contain tens of thousands of clones, 85% to 95% of them singletons. The CDR3 totals 14 residues. Germline assignment: CDR1 SGDLS and CDR2 YYNGEE. Trimming removed 0 bases at V and 8 bases at J, with 14 bases between. The material sequenced was unsorted PBMCs, taken 5.3 years after starting antiretroviral therapy. The V gene is TRBV9, the J gene TRBJ1-2, with a possible D match to TRBD1 (5 bases). The origin of this receptor is a man aged 50-60 years with HIV. Here the CDR3 reads CASSVAPTDGGYTF. In DNA, the CDR3 is TGTGCCAGCAGCGTAGCTCCGACAGATGGCGGCTACACCTTC.